The rows below give T cell receptor beta chains drawn from one sample of a study of cytomegalovirus exposure and HLA in healthy donors. Clones were sequenced by immunoSEQ multiplex PCR, and TCRdb holds only the in-frame ones, with some missing. The sample holds 250,000 or so clones, 92% seen once. Sequenced input: PBMCs. These receptors all stem from a girl aged 2 to 9 in good health and CMV-seronegative. The CDR3 runs from the conserved cysteine through the conserved F or W. Fields, in order: clone size, J gene, D gene, V gene, CDR3 protein, CDR3 DNA. D genes are given only for firm matches. Clone size, where shown, is once, few, many, or a class for clones that have expanded.

clone_size: NA
j_call: TRBJ2-3
d_call: TRBD1
v_call: TRBV6-6
cdr3_aa: CASSSAGGGDTQYF
cdr3_nt: TGTGCCAGCAGTTCGGCAGGGGGCGGAGATACGCAGTATTTT

clone_size: NA
j_call: TRBJ2-7
d_call: TRBD2
v_call: TRBV5-6
cdr3_aa: CASSFASGSEQYF
cdr3_nt: TGTGCCAGCAGCTTTGCTAGCGGTTCCGAGCAGTACTTC

clone_size: NA
j_call: TRBJ1-4
d_call: NA
v_call: TRBV7-6
cdr3_aa: CASSRLNGANEKLFF
cdr3_nt: TGTGCCAGCAGCCGCCTGAACGGGGCTAATGAAAAACTGTTTTTT

clone_size: NA
j_call: TRBJ1-5
d_call: TRBD1
v_call: TRBV6-1
cdr3_aa: CASIQTGGNQPQHF
cdr3_nt: TGTGCCAGCATCCAGACAGGGGGCAATCAGCCCCAGCATTTT

clone_size: NA
j_call: TRBJ1-2
d_call: NA
v_call: TRBV30
cdr3_aa: CAWRTGYAGGYTF
cdr3_nt: TGTGCCTGGAGAACAGGTTACGCTGGAGGCTACACCTTC

clone_size: NA
j_call: TRBJ2-1
d_call: TRBD2
v_call: TRBV27
cdr3_aa: CASNSLTSGNNEQFF
cdr3_nt: TGTGCCAGCAACTCGTTGACTAGCGGCAATAATGAGCAGTTCTTC

clone_size: NA
j_call: TRBJ1-5
d_call: TRBD1
v_call: TRBV4-2
cdr3_aa: CASSHLGQENQPQHF
cdr3_nt: TGTGCCAGCAGCCACCTAGGACAGGAGAATCAGCCCCAGCATTTT

clone_size: few
j_call: TRBJ1-1
d_call: NA
v_call: TRBV2
cdr3_aa: CASRVSGGEGTEAFF
cdr3_nt: TGTGCCAGCCGCGTGAGTGGGGGGGAGGGCACTGAAGCTTTCTTT

clone_size: NA
j_call: TRBJ2-1
d_call: TRBD2
v_call: TRBV28
cdr3_aa: CASTRLAGGHEQFF
cdr3_nt: TGTGCCAGCACCCGCCTAGCGGGGGGGCATGAGCAGTTCTTC

clone_size: NA
j_call: TRBJ2-7
d_call: TRBD1
v_call: TRBV5-1
cdr3_aa: CASRGTTGTEQYF
cdr3_nt: TGCGCCAGCAGGGGAACGACAGGGACCGAGCAGTACTTC

clone_size: NA
j_call: TRBJ1-1
d_call: NA
v_call: TRBV6-5
cdr3_aa: CASSYGQNHEAFF
cdr3_nt: TGTGCCAGCAGTTACGGACAGAACCACGAAGCTTTCTTT

clone_size: NA
j_call: TRBJ2-1
d_call: NA
v_call: TRBV29-1
cdr3_aa: CSVEAGGTSYNEQFF
cdr3_nt: TGCAGCGTTGAAGCAGGCGGGACGTCCTACAATGAGCAGTTCTTC

clone_size: NA
j_call: TRBJ2-5
d_call: NA
v_call: TRBV29-1
cdr3_aa: CSVASLAQETQYF
cdr3_nt: TGCAGCGTTGCGTCACTAGCCCAAGAGACCCAGTACTTC

clone_size: few
j_call: TRBJ1-2
d_call: TRBD1
v_call: TRBV4-2
cdr3_aa: CASSQETGNFYGYTF
cdr3_nt: TGTGCCAGCAGCCAGGAGACAGGGAATTTCTATGGCTACACCTTC

clone_size: NA
j_call: TRBJ2-6
d_call: NA
v_call: TRBV18
cdr3_aa: CASSPFRVPGANVLTF
cdr3_nt: TGTGCCAGCTCACCCTTTCGGGTTCCTGGGGCCAACGTCCTGACTTTC

clone_size: NA
j_call: TRBJ2-5
d_call: NA
v_call: TRBV15
cdr3_aa: CATSRRAETQYF
cdr3_nt: TGTGCCACCTCGCGCAGGGCGGAGACCCAGTACTTC

clone_size: NA
j_call: TRBJ1-1
d_call: NA
v_call: TRBV7-7
cdr3_aa: CASSAWEGQGTEAFF
cdr3_nt: TGTGCCAGCAGCGCCTGGGAAGGGCAGGGCACTGAAGCTTTCTTT

clone_size: once
j_call: TRBJ1-1
d_call: TRBD1
v_call: TRBV28
cdr3_aa: CASGGQGRREAFF
cdr3_nt: TGTGCCAGCGGAGGACAGGGGAGACGGGAAGCTTTCTTT

clone_size: NA
j_call: TRBJ2-2
d_call: NA
v_call: TRBV19
cdr3_aa: CASTRQGGTGELFF
cdr3_nt: TGTGCCAGTACCAGGCAGGGGGGAACCGGGGAGCTGTTTTTT

clone_size: NA
j_call: TRBJ2-7
d_call: NA
v_call: TRBV27
cdr3_aa: CASSLGPWYEQYF
cdr3_nt: TGTGCCAGCAGTTTAGGCCCCTGGTACGAGCAGTACTTC

clone_size: NA
j_call: TRBJ2-7
d_call: TRBD2
v_call: TRBV13
cdr3_aa: CASSARGGDEQYF
cdr3_nt: TGTGCCAGCAGCGCCCGGGGGGGGGACGAGCAGTACTTC

clone_size: NA
j_call: TRBJ2-7
d_call: TRBD1
v_call: TRBV6-6
cdr3_aa: CATMEWDRGWEQYF
cdr3_nt: TGTGCCACCATGGAATGGGACAGGGGGTGGGAGCAGTACTTC

clone_size: NA
j_call: TRBJ1-1
d_call: NA
v_call: TRBV19
cdr3_aa: CASTISALQGREGHTEAFF
cdr3_nt: TGTGCCAGTACAATCTCCGCACTACAGGGAAGGGAAGGACACACTGAAGCTTTCTTT

clone_size: NA
j_call: TRBJ2-3
d_call: NA
v_call: TRBV6-5
cdr3_aa: CASSYGLAEDTQYF
cdr3_nt: TGTGCCAGCAGTTACGGTCTAGCCGAAGATACGCAGTATTTT

clone_size: NA
j_call: TRBJ2-7
d_call: TRBD1
v_call: TRBV9
cdr3_aa: CASSPTGDPLFYEQYF
cdr3_nt: TGTGCCAGCAGCCCAACAGGGGACCCCCTTTTCTACGAGCAGTACTTC

clone_size: NA
j_call: TRBJ2-5
d_call: TRBD2
v_call: TRBV11-2
cdr3_aa: CASSLMGLQRDETQYF
cdr3_nt: TGTGCCAGCAGCTTAATGGGACTCCAGCGGGACGAGACCCAGTACTTC

clone_size: NA
j_call: TRBJ1-1
d_call: NA
v_call: TRBV29-1
cdr3_aa: CSVEDSMNTEAFF
cdr3_nt: TGCAGCGTTGAAGACTCTATGAACACTGAAGCTTTCTTT

clone_size: NA
j_call: TRBJ2-7
d_call: NA
v_call: TRBV7-6
cdr3_aa: CASSLAGGFSYEQYF
cdr3_nt: TGTGCCAGCAGCTTAGCGGGGGGATTCTCCTACGAGCAGTACTTC

clone_size: NA
j_call: TRBJ2-4
d_call: NA
v_call: TRBV29-1
cdr3_aa: CSVEKGETKNIQYF
cdr3_nt: TGCAGCGTTGAAAAGGGGGAGACCAAAAACATTCAGTACTTC

clone_size: NA
j_call: TRBJ2-2
d_call: TRBD1
v_call: TRBV23-1
cdr3_aa: CASRMDRDHTGELFF
cdr3_nt: TGCGCCAGCAGGATGGACAGGGATCACACCGGGGAGCTGTTTTTT

clone_size: once
j_call: TRBJ2-1
d_call: NA
v_call: TRBV27
cdr3_aa: CASSLLAGGNEQFF
cdr3_nt: TGTGCCAGCAGTTTATTGGCAGGTGGGAATGAGCAGTTCTTC

clone_size: NA
j_call: TRBJ2-1
d_call: NA
v_call: TRBV11-2
cdr3_aa: CASSLVSSPYNEQFF
cdr3_nt: TGTGCCAGCAGCTTAGTATCAAGCCCCTACAATGAGCAGTTCTTC

clone_size: NA
j_call: TRBJ2-7
d_call: TRBD1
v_call: TRBV5-8
cdr3_aa: CASSGQGLSYEQYF
cdr3_nt: TGTGCCAGCAGCGGACAGGGCCTCTCCTACGAGCAGTACTTC

clone_size: few
j_call: TRBJ1-1
d_call: TRBD1
v_call: TRBV18
cdr3_aa: CASSPGTGANTEAFF
cdr3_nt: TGTGCCAGCTCACCCGGGACAGGGGCGAACACTGAAGCTTTCTTT

clone_size: NA
j_call: TRBJ1-4
d_call: TRBD1
v_call: TRBV14
cdr3_aa: CASSLYPGGLDEKLFF
cdr3_nt: TGTGCCAGCAGCCTCTACCCAGGGGGGTTGGATGAAAAACTGTTTTTT

clone_size: NA
j_call: TRBJ1-5
d_call: TRBD1
v_call: TRBV6-6
cdr3_aa: CASSYGTGDSNQPQHF
cdr3_nt: TGTGCCAGCAGTTACGGGACAGGGGACAGCAATCAGCCCCAGCATTTT

clone_size: NA
j_call: TRBJ2-3
d_call: TRBD1
v_call: TRBV27
cdr3_aa: CASSMVGQGLDTQYF
cdr3_nt: TGTGCCAGCAGCATGGTAGGACAGGGGTTAGATACGCAGTATTTT

clone_size: once
j_call: TRBJ2-1
d_call: NA
v_call: TRBV19
cdr3_aa: CASSDREMSSYNEQFF
cdr3_nt: TGTGCCAGTAGCGACCGGGAGATGAGCTCCTACAATGAGCAGTTCTTC

clone_size: NA
j_call: TRBJ2-5
d_call: NA
v_call: TRBV29-1
cdr3_aa: CSGGVNQETQYF
cdr3_nt: TGCAGCGGGGGGGTTAACCAAGAGACCCAGTACTTC

clone_size: NA
j_call: TRBJ2-3
d_call: NA
v_call: TRBV13
cdr3_aa: CASSLADMAGDTQYF
cdr3_nt: TGTGCCAGCAGCTTAGCCGACATGGCGGGAGATACGCAGTATTTT

clone_size: NA
j_call: TRBJ1-5
d_call: NA
v_call: TRBV19
cdr3_aa: CASHPGWGGWGNQPQHF
cdr3_nt: TGTGCCAGCCACCCTGGATGGGGGGGATGGGGCAATCAGCCCCAGCATTTT

clone_size: NA
j_call: TRBJ2-3
d_call: TRBD1
v_call: TRBV7-2
cdr3_aa: CASTRRGQGVDTQYF
cdr3_nt: TGTGCCAGCACCCGACGGGGACAGGGGGTAGATACGCAGTATTTT

clone_size: NA
j_call: TRBJ1-5
d_call: NA
v_call: TRBV4-1
cdr3_aa: CASSQDGSNQPQHF
cdr3_nt: TGCGCCAGCAGCCAAGACGGTAGCAATCAGCCCCAGCATTTT

clone_size: NA
j_call: TRBJ2-7
d_call: TRBD2
v_call: TRBV7-2
cdr3_aa: CASSLRLSTSVIEQYF
cdr3_nt: TGTGCCAGCAGCTTGCGCTTATCAACTAGCGTGATAGAGCAGTACTTC

clone_size: NA
j_call: TRBJ1-2
d_call: TRBD1
v_call: TRBV29-1
cdr3_aa: CSVSFFRDRGDGYTF
cdr3_nt: TGCAGCGTTTCATTTTTCCGGGACAGGGGAGACGGCTACACCTTC

clone_size: NA
j_call: TRBJ1-6
d_call: NA
v_call: TRBV27
cdr3_aa: CASSFSARGGRNSPLHF
cdr3_nt: TGTGCCAGCAGTTTCTCCGCTAGGGGGGGTCGGAATTCACCCCTCCACTTT

clone_size: NA
j_call: TRBJ2-2
d_call: TRBD1
v_call: TRBV14
cdr3_aa: CASSPLGQGMSGELFF
cdr3_nt: TGTGCCAGCAGCCCCTTAGGACAGGGGATGAGCGGGGAGCTGTTTTTT

clone_size: NA
j_call: TRBJ2-2
d_call: NA
v_call: TRBV29-1
cdr3_aa: CSVASSQLGLPGELFF
cdr3_nt: TGCAGCGTTGCGAGCTCCCAGCTAGGTCTCCCCGGGGAGCTGTTTTTT